This T cell receptor beta chain was captured in a study of regulatory T cells in long-lasting Graves disease. Time point noted: newly diagnosed GD, antithyroid drugs for less than 3 months. The TCR library was made from RNA extracted from PBMCs. This clonotype was counted at least ten times. For TCR beta, libraries came from iRepertoire HTBI primers and Arm-PCR of CDR3 regions. TCRdb recomputed calls from the multiplex PCR reads with MiXCR, one row per CDR3 protein. The repertoire holds about 470,000 distinct CDR3 sequences, with approximately 15% as singletons. The ends lost 5 bases at V and 1 base at J; junction bases unmatched: 6. CDR1 DFQATT and CDR2 SNEGSKA come from the germline V gene (reference sequence). The CDR3 has 15 residues. The same specimen was also included in a second study, on T cells in Graves' hyperthyroidism and ophthalmopathy.

The receptor was derived from a woman aged 30 to 39 with Graves disease. The chain combines TRBV20-1 with TRBJ2-3; 10 nucleotides align to TRBD2. The sequencing here drew on peripheral blood mononuclear cells (PBMCs), taken at new diagnosis, from a patient treated with antithyroid drugs. The CDR3 here is CSAGKREGGTDTQYF. CDR3 nucleotide sequence: TGCAGTGCTGGGAAGCGGGAGGGTGGCACAGATACGCAGTATTTT.